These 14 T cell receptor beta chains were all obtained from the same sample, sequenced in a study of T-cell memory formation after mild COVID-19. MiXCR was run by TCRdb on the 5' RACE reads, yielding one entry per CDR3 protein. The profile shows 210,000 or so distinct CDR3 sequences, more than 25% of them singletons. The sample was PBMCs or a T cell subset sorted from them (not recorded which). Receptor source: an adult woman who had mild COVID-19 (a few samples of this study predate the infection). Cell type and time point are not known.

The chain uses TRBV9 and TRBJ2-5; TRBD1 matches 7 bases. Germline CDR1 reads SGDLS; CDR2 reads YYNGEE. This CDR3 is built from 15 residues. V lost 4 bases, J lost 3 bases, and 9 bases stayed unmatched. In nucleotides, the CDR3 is TGTGCCAGCAGCCCGGTAGGGGGCACCAAAGAGACCCAGTACTTC. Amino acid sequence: CASSPVGGTKETQYF.

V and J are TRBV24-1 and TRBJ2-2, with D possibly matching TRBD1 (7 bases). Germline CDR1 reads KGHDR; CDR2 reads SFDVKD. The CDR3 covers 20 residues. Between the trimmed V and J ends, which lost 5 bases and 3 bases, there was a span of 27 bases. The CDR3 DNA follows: TGTGCCACCAGTGCCCTGAGGGGCGCAGGGGGGTCCTTGGACACCGGGGAGCTGTTTTTT. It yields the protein CATSALRGAGGSLDTGELFF.

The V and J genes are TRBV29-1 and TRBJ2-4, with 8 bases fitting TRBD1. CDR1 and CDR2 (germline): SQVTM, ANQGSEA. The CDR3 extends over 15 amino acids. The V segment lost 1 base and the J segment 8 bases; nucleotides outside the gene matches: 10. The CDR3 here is CSVEGTGSRRDIQYF. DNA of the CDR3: TGCAGCGTTGAAGGGACAGGGTCCCGTCGGGACATTCAGTACTTC. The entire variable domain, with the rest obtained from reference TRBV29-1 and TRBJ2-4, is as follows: SAVISQKPSRDICQRGTSLTIQCQVDSQVTMMFWYRQQPGQSLTLIATANQGSEATYESGFVIDKFPISRPNLTFSTLTVSNMSPEDSSIYLCSVEGTGSRRDIQYFGAGTRLSVL.

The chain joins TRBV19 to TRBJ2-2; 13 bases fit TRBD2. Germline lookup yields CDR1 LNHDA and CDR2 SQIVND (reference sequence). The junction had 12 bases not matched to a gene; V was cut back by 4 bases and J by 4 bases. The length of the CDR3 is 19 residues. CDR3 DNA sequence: TGTGCCAGTAGTACTCAGAAAGGACTAGCGGGAGCTCGCACCGGGGAGCTGTTTTTT. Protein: CASSTQKGLAGARTGELFF.

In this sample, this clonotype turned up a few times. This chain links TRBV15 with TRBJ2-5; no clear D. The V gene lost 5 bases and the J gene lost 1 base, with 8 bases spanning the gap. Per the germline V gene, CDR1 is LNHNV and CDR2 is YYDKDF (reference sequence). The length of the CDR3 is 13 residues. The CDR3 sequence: CATSRHIQETQYF. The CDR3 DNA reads TGTGCCACCAGCCGGCACATCCAAGAGACCCAGTACTTC.

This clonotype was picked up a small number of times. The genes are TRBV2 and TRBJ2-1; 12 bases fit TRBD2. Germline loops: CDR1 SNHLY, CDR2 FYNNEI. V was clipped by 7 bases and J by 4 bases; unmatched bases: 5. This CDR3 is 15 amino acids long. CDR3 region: CASTIGLAGYNEQFF. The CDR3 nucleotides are TGTGCCAGCACCATTGGACTAGCGGGGTACAATGAGCAGTTCTTC.

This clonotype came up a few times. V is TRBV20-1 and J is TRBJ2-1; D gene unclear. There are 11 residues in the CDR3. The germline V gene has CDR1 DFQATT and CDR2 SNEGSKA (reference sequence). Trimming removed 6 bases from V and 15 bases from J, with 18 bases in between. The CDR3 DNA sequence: TGCAGTGCCCAAGGTGGGGTCTTAGGGTTCTTC. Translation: CSAQGGVLGFF.

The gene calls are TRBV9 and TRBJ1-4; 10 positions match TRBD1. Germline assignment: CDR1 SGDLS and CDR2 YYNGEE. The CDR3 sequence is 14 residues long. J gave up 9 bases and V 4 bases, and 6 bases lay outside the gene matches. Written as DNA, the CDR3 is TGTGCCAGCAGCTCGGGAGACAGGGGGCAAAAACTGTTTTTT. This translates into CASSSGDRGQKLFF. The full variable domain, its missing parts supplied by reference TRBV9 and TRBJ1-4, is DSGVTQTPKHLITATGQRVTLRCSPRSGDLSVYWYQQSLDQGLQFLIQYYNGEERAKGNILERFSAQQFPDLHSELNLSSLELGDSALYFCASSSGDRGQKLFFGSGTQLSVL.

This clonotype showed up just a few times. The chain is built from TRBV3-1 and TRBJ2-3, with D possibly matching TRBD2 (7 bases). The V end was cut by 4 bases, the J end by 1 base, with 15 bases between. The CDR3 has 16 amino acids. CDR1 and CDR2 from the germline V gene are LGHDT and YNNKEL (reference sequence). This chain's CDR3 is CASSPEAGARTDTQYF. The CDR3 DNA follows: TGTGCCAGCAGCCCGGAGGCGGGGGCCCGCACAGATACGCAGTATTTT.

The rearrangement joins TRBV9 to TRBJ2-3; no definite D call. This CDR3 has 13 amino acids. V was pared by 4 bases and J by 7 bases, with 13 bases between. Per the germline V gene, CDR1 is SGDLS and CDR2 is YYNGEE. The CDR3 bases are TGTGCCAGCAGCCCAGGATTACCGAATACGCAGTATTTT. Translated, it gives CASSPGLPNTQYF.

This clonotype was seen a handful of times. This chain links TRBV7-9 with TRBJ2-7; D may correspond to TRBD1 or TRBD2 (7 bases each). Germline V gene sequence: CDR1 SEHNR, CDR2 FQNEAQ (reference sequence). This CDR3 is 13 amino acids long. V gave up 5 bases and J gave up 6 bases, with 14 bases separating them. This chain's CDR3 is CASSPPGGAEQYF. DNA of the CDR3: TGTGCCAGCAGCCCGCCAGGGGGGGCCGAGCAGTACTTC.

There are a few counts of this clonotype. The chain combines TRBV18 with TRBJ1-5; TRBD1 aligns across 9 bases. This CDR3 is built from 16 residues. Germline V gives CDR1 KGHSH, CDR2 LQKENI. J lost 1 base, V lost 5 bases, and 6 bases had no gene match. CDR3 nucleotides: TGTGCCAGCTCAGCGACAGGGGGTGCGAGCAATCAGCCCCAGCATTTT. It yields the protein CASSATGGASNQPQHF. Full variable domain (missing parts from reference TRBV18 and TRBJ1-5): NAGVMQNPRHLVRRRGQEARLRCSPMKGHSHVYWYRQLPEEGLKFMVYLQKENIIDESGMPKERFSAEFPKEGPSILRIQQVVRGDSAAYFCASSATGGASNQPQHFGDGTRLSIL.

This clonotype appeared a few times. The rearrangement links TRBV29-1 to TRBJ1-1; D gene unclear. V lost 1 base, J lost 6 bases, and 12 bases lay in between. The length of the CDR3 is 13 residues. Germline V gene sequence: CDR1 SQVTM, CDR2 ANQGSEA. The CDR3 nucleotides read TGCAGCGTTGAAGTAGGAGGTACCCCTGAAGCTTTCTTT. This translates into CSVEVGGTPEAFF.

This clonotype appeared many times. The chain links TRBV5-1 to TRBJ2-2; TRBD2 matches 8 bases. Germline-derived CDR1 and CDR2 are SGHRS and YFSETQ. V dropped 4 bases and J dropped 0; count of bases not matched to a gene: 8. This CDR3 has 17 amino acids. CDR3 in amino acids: CASSPFPTSANTGELFF. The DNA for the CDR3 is TGCGCCAGCAGCCCCTTTCCGACTAGCGCGAACACCGGGGAGCTGTTTTTT.